The present T cell receptor (beta chain) was sequenced within a study of T cells after yellow fever vaccination. Study results and limitations: Subsequent booster samples again held most clones from primary vaccination (around 96% CD4, roughly 91% CD8). Researchers noted that a small share of clonotypes showed up in both CD4 and CD8 compartments.

Via MiXCR, TCRdb re-called the 5' RACE reads, giving one row per CDR3 protein. The repertoire holds 120,000 or so distinct CDR3 sequences, with 13% to 15% as singletons. The table lists this clonotype with a few counts. Its matching antigen is unknown. V lost 2 bases, J lost 1 base, and 11 bases lay in between. CDR1 SGHTA and CDR2 FQGNSA come from the germline V gene. CDR3 length: 15 amino acids. This chain joins TRBV7-2 and TRBJ1-1; no definite D call. The source is a man younger than 30 who received the YFV17D yellow fever vaccine. This material consisted of CD8+ T cells sorted from PBMCs, taken 5 days after the yellow fever booster vaccination. CDR3 bases: TGTGCCAGCAGCTTAATTCAGAGAGCGAACACTGAAGCTTTCTTT. Its protein product is CASSLIQRANTEAFF. The full variable domain, completed using reference TRBV7-2 and TRBJ1-1, is GAGVSQSPSNKVTEKGKDVELRCDPISGHTALYWYRQSLGQGLEFLIYFQGNSAPDKSGLPSDRFSAERTGGSVSTLTIQRTQQEDSAVYLCASSLIQRANTEAFFGQGTRLTVV.